This T cell receptor beta chain was recorded in a study of blood T cell repertoires in COVID-19. Study-wide context: Material from acute and convalescent COVID-19 was sourced from the United States, Italy and Spain.

Authors' analysis steps: Counts of nucleated cells, estimated from reference gene primer amplification, were obtained. The data were produced by immunoSEQ multiplex PCR, yet TCRdb's version contains in-frame clones alone and is incomplete. V, J and clone size are those of that table, while D and trimming were read from the DNA. The sample shows approximately 220,000 clones, under 90% of them seen only once. V was clipped by 2 bases and J by 3 bases; unmatched bases: 7. The CDR3 has 17 residues. CDR1 and CDR2 from the germline V gene are LGHNT and FRNRAP. This TCR derives from a woman aged 55 to 70 who had recovered from COVID-19. Sequenced: peripheral blood. The chain combines TRBV12-5 with TRBJ2-7, with 13 bases fitting TRBD2. The CDR3 protein is CASGLTHRTSGGYEQYF. CDR3 DNA: TGTGCTAGTGGTTTGACCCACAGGACTAGCGGGGGCTACGAGCAGTACTTC.